This TCR beta chain was recovered during a study of shared clonotypes between healthy human individuals. Study-level points and caveats: What naive subsets generally showed was a larger estimated richness than memory subsets showed.

CDR3 size: 15 residues. The assay was carried out at the deep level. Each subset's genomic DNA was shared equally among a number of immunoSEQ plates. Authors' processing steps: Without quality scores, immunoSEQ junctional reads could not be filtered like full-length reads. Sequenced by immunoSEQ multiplex PCR; TCRdb stores in-frame clones only, minus some. V, J and clone size were drawn from that table, and D and trimming were deduced from the DNA. The sample holds 2 million or so clones, about 95% seen once. Regarding this clone: Its antigen is undetermined.

CD45RO-negative, CCR7-positively selected cells formed the naive CD8 fraction, excluding terminally differentiated effector memory CD45RA+ cells. This receptor was identified in a man between 18 and 35 years old in good health. Sequenced input: naive CD8+ T cells sorted from blood. The rearrangement joins TRBV12-2 to TRBJ1-5; the D call in the table, TRBD1, was not verified against the DNA. TRBV12-2 is assigned pseudogene status. CDR3 loop: CASRSNRDINQPQHF. DNA of the CDR3: TGTGCAAGTCGCTCGAACCGGGACATTAATCAGCCCCAGCATTTT.